The TCR beta chain described here comes from a study of cytomegalovirus exposure and HLA in healthy donors (dated by TCRdb to about 2017). General notes on the study: An earlier analysis of fewer than 750 of the donors reported 250 to 350 Gb of sequence data and 95 million to 130 million unique TCR beta sequences obtained from about 170 million T cells. Around 330 gigabases of sequencing data and around 80 million unique TCR sequences made up an early release that covered approximately 650 HLA-typed donors. Among the roughly 400 genotyped donors, approximately 82% belonged to the genetic ancestry cluster associated with self-reported Caucasian donors. The study aimed to test whether cataloging public T cell receptors could reveal signatures of past pathogen exposure. The T cell repertoires of under 700 subjects were profiled by immunosequencing and related to cytomegalovirus serostatus. A separate validation cohort of about 110 different subjects was used in addition to the approximately 700-subject first cohort. High-throughput TCR immunosequencing, statistical association of individual TCRs with disease status, and machine learning were combined to predict cytomegalovirus infection status. To study patterns of TCR occurrence, a later analysis re-analyzed previously published TCR beta repertoires from around 670 donors and added high-resolution HLA genotyping. Rather than drawing on any new phenotypic data, the later analysis identified candidate immune exposures from TCR beta sequences and the way those sequences occurred across donors. An earlier analysis of roughly 580 of the donors used high-throughput TCR beta sequencing to judge whether each TCR beta V gene segment behaved as functional or pseudogenic. Donor age, sex, ethnicity and CMV serostatus were compiled alongside the repertoire data. In a later genetic analysis, genome-wide SNP genotypes for about 65% of the 666 donors were used, and that subset was treated as a discovery cohort. Every repertoire in the discovery cohort had been generated on one and the same sequencing platform. Class I and class II HLA loci were covered by the typing at four-digit resolution. Typing coverage varied by locus: roughly 629-640 donors for A, B, C, DRB1 and DQB1; under 550 for DQA1; more than 600 for DPA1; approximately 490 for DPB1. Four to six DR-DQ haplotypes were handled as single units for association and clustering, since linkage in the cohort was strong. Among about 360 genotyped donors of the cohort, an average of roughly 240,000 unique TCR beta nucleotide sequences were sequenced per donor, around 20% of them non-productive. Results the study describes overall, beyond this receptor: Seventeen rarely observed V segments, including chromosome 9 orphons, were excluded from the earlier analysis of several hundred of the donors because counts were too low. Across donors, most TCR sequences were observed very rarely, whereas some public TCRs were present in many individuals. In a later genetic analysis, fewer N-insertions in productive TCRs were reported among donors in an Asian-associated ancestry cluster than the roughly 670-donor mean. When HLA alleles, especially DR and DQ, strongly co-occurred, TCR associations were difficult to assign to individual alleles. V-gene and J-gene trimming of TCR beta chains was associated with a missense DCLRE1C variant in a later genetic analysis, and the association was replicated in an independent cohort. A further reported finding was that TCR beta sequences accurately predicted the HLA-A and HLA-B alleles for most subjects in the first cohort. The presence/absence analyses assumed that sequencing depth was roughly uniform across donors, and that assumption may not be true. The sequencing pipeline was judged likely to have produced a cluster of highly shared sequence variants as a technical artifact. Because HLA typing was unavailable for some donors at each locus, only the typed subset was used in association tests. In a later analysis, several top co-occurrence clusters were reported to appear linked to parvovirus B19, influenza, CMV and Epstein-Barr virus. According to a later analysis, TCR association rates differed among HLA loci, with DRB1 alleles showing the most associated TCRs and HLA-C alleles showing the fewest. In vitro tests confirmed that a few of the cytomegalovirus-associated TCR beta chains recognize cytomegalovirus antigens. Immune exposure information for the cohort was limited to CMV serostatus. The study listed 164 TCR beta chains as associated with cytomegalovirus. Linkage disequilibrium might explain the correlated functional status among segregating V segments, but an unknown experimental factor could not be excluded. Specific HLA alleles were associated with 16,951 TCR beta sequences at a false discovery rate of 0.05 in a later analysis. Because the 87-base-pair reads could not distinguish some IMGT-functional V segments, including TRBV6-2 and TRBV6-3, those segments were excluded. In a later analysis, most CMV-associated TCR beta chains were found to appear HLA-restricted, with HLA associations seemingly driven largely by CMV exposure. In both the original and validation cohorts, the classifier was reported to diagnose cytomegalovirus status with high specificity and sensitivity. According to the authors, the approach could potentially be generalized to other disease states and immunological phenotypes. In this cohort, only TCR beta chains were sequenced, and detectable features were limited by the absence of alpha or paired-chain data. In a later analysis, HLA-associated TCR beta chains were found to be more clonally expanded and to have lower generation probabilities than equally common non-associated chains. An earlier analysis of 587 of the donors showed that most TCR beta V segments appeared in productive rearrangements either about 87% or about 30% of the time, which broadly matched IMGT annotations.

As concerns this clone: No cognate antigen has been identified for it. No quality values exist for individual bases; no much larger clone is one base distant.

Library generation was performed with the immunoSEQ multiplex PCR assay. A mixture of 60 forward primers for TCR Vbeta segments and 13 reverse primers for TCR Jbeta segments was used in the multiplex PCR. The CDR3 region of rearranged TCR beta genes was amplified from genomic DNA with a multiplex PCR assay. The amplified TCR beta libraries were sequenced on the Illumina HiSeq System as 87-base-pair reads. On the authors' methods: Across the 670 or so repertoires, a later analysis counted 78 million or so unique TCR beta chains, roughly 11 million of which were shared by at least two donors. A nearest-neighbor algorithm error-corrected the raw reads and collapsed the reads into unique sequences, merging closely related sequences to remove PCR and sequencing errors. Alignment of CDR3 sequences to IMGT reference sequences was used to assign V, D and J gene segments. For a sequence to be retained, a match of at least six nucleotides to both a V gene segment and a J gene segment was required. Rearrangements were called productive when the CDR3 lacked stop codons and stayed in frame with V and J; all others were non-productive. Following IMGT convention, CDR3 was defined as the stretch from the second conserved V-encoded cysteine to the conserved J-encoded phenylalanine. Sequences without an unambiguous match to a single V gene segment were excluded from the earlier analysis of a few hundred of the donors. An earlier analysis of about 600 of the donors called V segments functional above 56.7% productive rearrangements and segregating when the between-donor standard deviation exceeded 5%. A statistical classification framework was built for diagnosing cytomegalovirus status from the catalog of TCR beta chain sequences. A later analysis assigned V and J genes by comparing TCR nucleotide sequences with IMGT/GENE-DB human TR gene sequences. The TCRdist pipeline was used in a later analysis to assign CDR3 sequences and most-parsimonious VDJ recombination scenarios. In a later analysis, each TCR beta chain was defined by its CDR3 amino acid sequence together with its V-gene family, and reads lacking a unique V-gene family were excluded. To address suspected cross-contamination and a sequencing artifact, a later analysis removed roughly 580 highly shared, low-generation-probability nucleotide sequences. For each public chain, a later analysis derived a clonal expansion index from normalized ranks of inferred template counts within each repertoire. In a later analysis, generation probabilities were computed with a VDJ recombination model fitted to out-of-frame rearrangements, and the resulting probabilities were checked against IGoR. In a later analysis, hypergeometric tests were used to score TCR-TCR, TCR-HLA and TCR-CMV co-occurrence, with a repertoire-size bias correction applied to TCR pairs. False discovery rates were estimated in a later analysis by permuting HLA or CMV assignments 20 times. In a later analysis, co-occurring TCRs were grouped with DBSCAN, and TCRdist sequence similarity was added when clustering was performed within HLA-allele-positive subsets. Repertoires with fewer than 30,000 or more than 120,000 public chains were left out of co-occurrence clustering, as were about 5 repertoires with anomalous nucleotide sharing. Drawn from immuneACCESS, this table holds only the in-frame rearrangements with V and J called that TCRdb kept. Clones are partly lost; checked studies trace under half to an unresolved V gene and leave the rest unexplained. Clone size and V and J calls were adopted from that table, with D and trimming inferred from the DNA. This sample lists 140,000 to 150,000 clones; over 60% were detected once. The top ten clonotypes cover 3% of the sample.

The CDR3 numbers 15 residues from cysteine through phenylalanine. Left in the record is the CDR3 DNA by itself, 45 bases read in frame from the first base. The germline V gene supplies CDR1 MDHEN and CDR2 SYDVKM. Unmatched junction bases come to 9, with V trimmed by 3 bases and J by 7 bases. The cohort comprised around 690 healthy bone marrow donors. At the time of sampling, every cohort member was nominally healthy, though immune exposures that went unrecorded were likely present. The donor tested CMV seropositive, placing the donor among the 290 or so seropositive members of the cohort. Every donor gave a peripheral blood sample, and the peripheral blood mononuclear cells from that sample were used for TCR beta sequencing. The Qiagen DNeasy Blood Extraction Kit was used to extract genomic DNA from the blood cell samples.

The rearrangement combines TRBV28 with TRBJ2-3; 8 middle bases align to TRBD2. Sequenced material: PBMCs. The TCR originated in a man aged 35 to 55 in good health and CMV-seropositive. The CDR3 region has the sequence CASSLGAGDVNTQYF. The bases are TGTGCCAGCAGTTTGGGAGCGGGAGATGTAAATACGCAGTATTTT.